Listed below are T cell receptor beta chains from one sample, sequenced in a study of OX40 agonist ivuxolimab in advanced cancers. Measured with immunoSEQ multiplex PCR; TCRdb has only the in-frame clones, and not every one. The sample has just under 85,000 clones, more than 75% seen once. The material sequenced was CD4+ or CD8+ T cells sorted from blood, taken in a trial of the OX40 agonist ivuxolimab. All receptors derive from an adult with an advanced solid tumor such as melanoma, head and neck, liver or kidney cancer. CDR3s include the opening cysteine and the closing phenylalanine or tryptophan. The order of the fields is D gene, V gene, CDR3 length, J gene, clone size, CDR3 protein, CDR3 DNA. A D gene is named only where the DNA matches it firmly. Only part of the rows carry a size: once, few, many, or a class if the clone is expanded.

TRBD2,TRBV7-2,15,TRBJ2-7,-,CASSLALGLADEQYF,TGTGCCAGCAGCTTAGCGCTTGGACTAGCAGACGAGCAGTACTTC
-,TRBV11-2,15,TRBJ2-5,-,CASSQAGRIGETQYF,TGTGCCAGCAGCCAAGCGGGTAGGATTGGAGAGACCCAGTACTTC
-,TRBV6-6,14,TRBJ1-3,-,CASSPDISGNTIYF,TGTGCCAGCAGCCCCGACATAAGTGGGAACACCATATATTTT
TRBD1,TRBV7-8,15,TRBJ1-2,-,CASSSGGNGGQGSTF,TGTGCCAGCAGCTCAGGGGGGAACGGGGGGCAGGGGTCCACCTTC
TRBD1,TRBV28,16,TRBJ2-7,-,CASSPGQGGSYYEQYF,TGTGCCAGCAGCCCCGGACAGGGCGGATCCTACTACGAGCAGTACTTC
TRBD2,TRBV28,18,TRBJ2-7,-,CASSLNLLATKPSYEQYF,TGTGCCAGCAGTTTAAACCTACTAGCGACTAAACCCTCCTACGAGCAGTACTTC
TRBD2,TRBV4-3,15,TRBJ2-1,-,CASSQTAGGLVEQFF,TGCGCCAGCAGCCAAACAGCGGGGGGGCTGGTTGAGCAGTTCTTC
-,TRBV2,15,TRBJ1-6,-,CASRKADGESGPLHF,TGTGCCAGCAGAAAAGCGGACGGAGAGTCGGGGCCCCTCCACTTT
-,TRBV7-3,13,TRBJ1-1,-,CASSFAQGAEAFF,TGTGCCAGCAGCTTCGCCCAGGGCGCTGAAGCTTTCTTT
TRBD1,TRBV7-2,13,TRBJ1-1,-,CASSWTGHTEAFF,TGTGCCAGCAGCTGGACAGGGCACACTGAAGCTTTCTTT
TRBD2,TRBV28,14,TRBJ2-3,-,CASSSGDLTDTQYF,TGTGCCAGCTCTAGCGGGGATCTCACAGATACGCAGTATTTT
TRBD1,TRBV7-2,14,TRBJ1-2,-,CASSPRQGNYGYTF,TGTGCCAGCAGCCCTAGACAGGGAAACTATGGCTACACCTTC
-,TRBV5-4,15,TRBJ2-3,-,CASSLGTTYTDTQYF,TGTGCCAGCAGCTTGGGTACTACCTACACAGATACGCAGTATTTT
-,TRBV5-1,13,TRBJ1-1,few,CASSFHGDTEAFF,TGCGCCAGCAGCTTTCACGGGGACACTGAAGCTTTCTTT
TRBD1,TRBV5-4,13,TRBJ2-3,-,CASSLQGADTQYF,TGTGCCAGCAGCTTACAGGGGGCAGATACGCAGTATTTT
-,TRBV28,14,TRBJ2-5,-,CASSLEGRRGTQYF,TGTGCCAGCAGTTTAGAGGGACGGCGAGGGACCCAGTACTTC
TRBD1,TRBV6-4,14,TRBJ1-2,-,CASSDSLRGQGYTF,TGTGCCAGCAGTGACTCTTTGAGGGGGCAAGGCTACACCTTC
-,TRBV6-5,14,TRBJ1-3,-,CATLAPGSGNTIYF,TGTGCCACCCTCGCTCCCGGCTCTGGAAACACCATATATTTT
-,TRBV28,14,TRBJ1-2,few,CASSPDTGGYGYTF,TGTGCCAGCAGTCCCGACACGGGGGGCTATGGCTACACCTTC
-,TRBV6-1,17,TRBJ1-5,-,CASSETPQGVGAQPQHF,TGTGCCAGCAGCGAAACCCCACAGGGCGTAGGAGCTCAGCCCCAGCATTTT
TRBD2,TRBV7-6,14,TRBJ2-1,-,CASSLDPGGREQFF,TGTGCCAGCAGCTTAGATCCGGGGGGGCGTGAGCAGTTCTTC
TRBD1,TRBV19,15,TRBJ1-2,-,CASSVNRGTNYGYTF,TGTGCCAGTAGTGTTAACAGGGGAACTAACTATGGCTACACCTTC
TRBD1,TRBV19,17,TRBJ1-2,-,CASSNPGTGGLLAGYTF,TGTGCCAGTAGTAATCCCGGGACAGGGGGCCTTCTCGCGGGCTACACCTTC
-,TRBV6-1,14,TRBJ1-6,-,CASSEALYNSPLHF,TGTGCCAGCAGTGAAGCGCTCTATAATTCACCCCTCCACTTT
TRBD1,TRBV7-9,14,TRBJ2-7,-,CASSFGTGQYEQYF,TGTGCCAGCAGCTTTGGGACAGGGCAATACGAGCAGTACTTC
-,TRBV28,14,TRBJ1-1,-,CASSLQPMNTEAFF,TGTGCCAGCAGCCTGCAGCCCATGAACACTGAAGCTTTCTTT
-,TRBV2,13,TRBJ1-5,few,CASSGTRYQPQHF,TGTGCCAGCAGTGGGACACGGTATCAGCCCCAGCATTTT
-,TRBV4-1,15,TRBJ2-6,few,CASSPGPAGANVLTF,TGCGCCAGCAGCCCTGGCCCAGCTGGGGCCAACGTCCTGACTTTC
TRBD1,TRBV12-5,15,TRBJ2-5,-,CASAPGTGTQETQYF,TGTGCTAGTGCCCCGGGGACAGGGACTCAAGAGACCCAGTACTTC
-,TRBV7-6,17,TRBJ2-3,-,CASSLATPGPRGDTQYF,TGTGCCAGCAGCTTAGCGACGCCGGGGCCCCGTGGAGATACGCAGTATTTT
-,TRBV4-1,17,TRBJ1-6,-,CASNQRTESSYNSPLHF,TGCGCCAGCAACCAAAGGACCGAGAGCTCCTATAATTCACCCCTCCACTTT
TRBD1,TRBV7-2,14,TRBJ1-1,-,CASSSQGASAEAFF,TGTGCCAGCAGCTCACAGGGGGCGTCAGCTGAAGCTTTCTTT
-,TRBV9,14,TRBJ1-1,-,CASSVASGLTEAFF,TGTGCCAGCAGCGTAGCTTCCGGGCTGACTGAAGCTTTCTTT
TRBD2,TRBV7-2,17,TRBJ2-1,-,CASSSKRGGRSYNEQFF,TGTGCCAGCAGCTCGAAGCGGGGGGGCAGGTCCTACAATGAGCAGTTCTTC
TRBD1,TRBV7-7,16,TRBJ2-3,-,CASSKGRGISTDTQYF,TGTGCCAGCAGTAAAGGCAGGGGGATAAGCACAGATACGCAGTATTTT
-,TRBV7-2,15,TRBJ1-1,-,CASSLSRRENTEAFF,TGTGCCAGCAGCTTAAGTCGGCGGGAGAACACTGAAGCTTTCTTT
TRBD1,TRBV4-3,14,TRBJ1-2,-,CASSQDREHYGYTF,TGCGCCAGCAGCCAGGACAGGGAACACTATGGCTACACCTTC
-,TRBV6-5,13,TRBJ2-1,-,CASSPGTHNEQFF,TGTGCCAGCAGTCCCGGGACACACAATGAGCAGTTCTTC
TRBD1,TRBV5-1,17,TRBJ2-6,-,CASSLWTGSSGANVLTF,TGCGCCAGCAGCCTTTGGACAGGGAGCTCTGGGGCCAACGTCCTGACTTTC
TRBD2,TRBV11-1,15,TRBJ2-3,-,CASSSPGLATDTQYF,TGTGCCAGCAGCTCACCCGGACTAGCAACAGATACGCAGTATTTT